This T cell receptor (beta chain) was retrieved from a study of T cell responses to AZD1222 COVID-19 vaccine. Study results and limitations: The reported proportion of spike-specific TCRs targeting unmutated variant regions was nearly half. Spike-specific TCR breadth and depth rose after two AZD1222 doses. Baseline seropositives among AZD1222 recipients totaled only 5 to 7.

Libraries were prepared by immunoSEQ multiplex PCR; TCRdb keeps only in-frame clonotypes and omits some of them. The sample shows 60,000 to 100,000 clones, 90% to 95% of them seen only once. This clone was found once. Its antigen is not known. Here the sequenced sample was peripheral blood, taken on day 0 of MenACWY control vaccination. The sequence came from an adult in good health.

The CDR3 DNA is TGTGCCAGCAGTTTAGAACAGGTGAACTATGGCTACACCTTC. Its protein product is CASSLEQVNYGYTF. J is TRBJ1-2 and V is TRBV28, with D maybe TRBD1 (5 bases). This CDR3 has 14 amino acids. Germline assignment: CDR1 MDHEN and CDR2 SYDVKM. Deletions cut 2 bases from V and 2 bases from J, with 9 bases between.